A single sample gave rise to the 23 T cell receptor beta chains below, sequenced in a study of OX40 agonist ivuxolimab in advanced cancers. Data came from immunoSEQ multiplex PCR; TCRdb stores just in-frame clones and leaves some out. This table has tens of thousands of clones, approximately 84% appearing once. Sequencing used CD4+ or CD8+ T cells sorted from blood, obtained in a trial of the OX40 agonist ivuxolimab. These receptors originate from an adult with an advanced solid tumor such as melanoma, head and neck, liver or kidney cancer.

This clone came up a few times. J is TRBJ2-1 and V is TRBV10-3; D remains unclear. V was shortened by 3 bases and J by 3 bases, with 6 bases between the two germline ends. CDR1 is ENHRY, CDR2 SYGVKD, per germline. The CDR3 spans 13 residues. The CDR3 region is CAISDVGYNEQFF. Here the CDR3 DNA reads TGTGCCATCAGTGACGTAGGCTACAATGAGCAGTTCTTC.

The V gene is TRBV6-5, the J gene TRBJ1-6; 7 nucleotides align to TRBD1. Germline V gene sequence: CDR1 MNHEY, CDR2 SVGAGI. The CDR3 extends over 14 amino acids. The J segment lost 5 bases and the V segment lost 6 bases, leaving 4 bases of the junction unmatched. CDR3 residues: CASSIGTDNSPLHF. The DNA for the CDR3 is TGTGCCAGCAGCATTGGGACAGATAATTCACCCCTCCACTTT.

The chain has TRBV5-1 and TRBJ2-2; D may correspond to TRBD1 or TRBD2 (8 bases each). Trimming removed 0 bases at V and 4 bases at J, with 16 bases between. Germline V gives CDR1 SGHRS, CDR2 YFSETQ. The CDR3 has 17 amino acids. CDR3 DNA: TGCGCCAGCAGCTTGGGTAGCGGGACAGGAGTCACCGGGGAGCTGTTTTTT. It specifies CASSLGSGTGVTGELFF.

The chain joins TRBV5-6 to TRBJ1-2; tentatively, D is TRBD1 (5 bases). The germline CDR1 and CDR2 sequences are SGHDT and YYEEEE. CDR3 length equals 15 residues. The ends were cut back, 2 bases at V and 3 bases at J, with 14 bases in the middle. In DNA, the CDR3 is TGTGCCAGCAGCTTCCGAGGGGCCCAGGACTATGGCTACACCTTC. Translated, it gives CASSFRGAQDYGYTF.

CDR3 amino acids: CATSRDRDKTQYF. CDR3 sequence (DNA): TGTGCCACCTCCCGGGACAGGGACAAGACCCAGTACTTC. The chain carries TRBV2 and TRBJ2-5, with 9 positions matching TRBD1. Unmatched junction bases numbered 9, after V lost 10 bases and J lost 6 bases. The length of the CDR3 is 13 residues. Germline values: CDR1 SNHLY, CDR2 FYNNEI.

This chain links TRBV5-5 with TRBJ2-1; D is possibly TRBD2 (5 bases). Germline V lookup: CDR1 SGHKS, CDR2 YYEKEE (reference sequence). The V gene lost 5 bases and the J gene lost 8 bases, with 8 bases spanning the gap. There are 11 residues in the CDR3. The CDR3 loop is CASSSRDEQFF. In DNA, the CDR3 is TGTGCCAGCAGTTCGAGGGATGAGCAGTTCTTC.

The V gene is TRBV7-3, the J gene TRBJ2-3, with unresolved D. V was clipped by 4 bases and J by 1 base, with 9 bases between them. Germline loops: CDR1 SGHTA, CDR2 FQGTGA. The CDR3 loop spans 14 amino acids. Here the CDR3 reads CASSSQPGTDTQYF. The CDR3 nucleotides read TGTGCCAGCAGCTCCCAGCCAGGCACAGATACGCAGTATTTT.

The chain couples TRBV2 to TRBJ2-7; D unresolved. V lost 8 bases and J 6 bases, leaving 11 bases between the germline ends. Germline V gene sequence: CDR1 SNHLY, CDR2 FYNNEI. This CDR3 comprises 11 residues. CDR3 sequence: CASRAVVEQYF. Written as DNA, the CDR3 is TGTGCCAGCCGCGCGGTAGTCGAGCAGTACTTC.

The rearrangement joins TRBV16 to TRBJ1-1; D possibly corresponds to TRBD1 (5 bases). The CDR3 sequence is 15 residues long. The V and J ends lost 4 bases and 4 bases respectively, with 16 bases between them. Germline V gene lookup returns CDR1 KGHSY and CDR2 FQNENV. The CDR3 sequence is CASSRRNRSATEAFF. CDR3 DNA: TGTGCCAGCAGCCGCAGGAACAGGAGCGCCACTGAAGCTTTCTTT.

The J gene is TRBJ2-7, the V gene TRBV30, with TRBD1 matching over 9 bases. CDR3 length equals 15 residues. Germline V gene data show CDR1 as GTSNPN and CDR2 as SVGIG (reference sequence). The ends lost 4 bases at V and 2 bases at J; junction bases unmatched: 9. The CDR3 DNA is TGTGCCTGGAAAGTGCGGGACAGGGCGACCTACGAGCAGTACTTC. Translated, it gives CAWKVRDRATYEQYF. The full variable domain, its missing parts supplied by reference TRBV30 and TRBJ2-7, is SQTIHQWPATLVQPVGSPLSLECTVEGTSNPNLYWYRQAAGRGLQLLFYSVGIGQISSEVPQNLSASRPQDRQFILSSKKLLLSDSGFYLCAWKVRDRATYEQYFGPGTRLTVT.

The V and J genes are TRBV18 and TRBJ1-2; D may be TRBD1 (5 bases). Germline loops: CDR1 KGHSH, CDR2 LQKENI. Trimming took 0 bases from V and 12 from J, leaving 14 bases between them. This CDR3 is 13 amino acids long. CDR3 in DNA: TGTGCCAGCTCACCACCTTCGGGGGACGGCCACACCTTC. The encoded protein is CASSPPSGDGHTF.

The CDR3 sequence: CASSPWGAGNTIYF. For the CDR3, the DNA is TGTGCCAGCAGCCCATGGGGAGCTGGAAACACCATATATTTT. This chain links TRBV7-6 with TRBJ1-3; D gene unclear. The CDR3 sequence is 14 residues long. Germline CDR1 reads SGHVS; CDR2 reads FNYEAQ. The V and J ends lost 5 bases and 2 bases respectively, with 10 bases between them.

The V call is TRBV4-1, the J call TRBJ2-4; D gene unclear. V dropped 6 bases and J dropped 0 bases, with 9 bases sitting between them. Germline assignment: CDR1 MGHRA and CDR2 YSYEKL. This CDR3 comprises 14 residues. The CDR3 region is CASSIVLAKNIQYF. The CDR3, as DNA: TGCGCCAGCAGTATCGTACTAGCCAAAAACATTCAGTACTTC.

This sequence joins TRBV7-9 and TRBJ1-5; D is unresolved. V was cut by 5 bases and J by 4 bases, with 9 bases left in between. The CDR3 spans 13 residues. Germline assignment: CDR1 SEHNR and CDR2 FQNEAQ (reference sequence). This CDR3 is CASSAGWNQPQHF. The CDR3 DNA follows: TGTGCCAGCAGCGCTGGGTGGAATCAGCCCCAGCATTTT.

The rearrangement uses TRBV7-8 and TRBJ2-7, with D tentatively TRBD1 (6 bases). The length of the CDR3 is 13 residues. The V end was cut by 5 bases, the J end by 5 bases, with 13 bases between. The germline V gene encodes CDR1 SGHVS and CDR2 FQNEAQ. In DNA, the CDR3 is TGTGCCAGCAGCCGCGCGGACAGTCACGAGCAGTACTTC. This codes for CASSRADSHEQYF.

This chain uses TRBV7-2 with TRBJ2-1; D is uncertain. Germline V gene data show CDR1 as SGHTA and CDR2 as FQGNSA. V gave up 5 bases and J gave up 0 bases, with 17 bases separating them. The CDR3 contains 17 residues. CDR3 coding DNA: TGTGCCAGCAGCCCTCGGTTTACGGTAGTCTCCTACAATGAGCAGTTCTTC. This sequence encodes CASSPRFTVVSYNEQFF.

The CDR3 nucleotides read TGCGCCAGCAGCCTGGGGAGGGGGACAGGGGGCACGGTTGCAGGAAACACCATATATTTT. Protein sequence: CASSLGRGTGGTVAGNTIYF. This rearrangement joins TRBV4-3 to TRBJ1-3; 12 bases agree with TRBD1. The V segment lost 4 bases and the J segment 4 bases; nucleotides outside the gene matches: 17. The CDR3 consists of 20 residues. The germline V gene encodes CDR1 LGHNA and CDR2 YSLEER.

The V and J genes are TRBV2 and TRBJ2-1; tentative D call: TRBD2 (6 bases). The V gene's germline CDR1 is SNHLY and CDR2 FYNNEI. The V gene lost 6 bases and the J gene lost 3 bases, with 12 bases spanning the gap. The CDR3 has 14 residues. The CDR3 nucleotides read TGTGCCAGCAGGACCCGGGACTTCTACAATGAGCAGTTCTTC. This codes for CASRTRDFYNEQFF.

A word on this clone: The junction differs from germline at one of its ends, possibly a read error. The gene calls are TRBV7-9 and TRBJ2-7; D gene ambiguous. CDR3 length: 10 amino acids. Germline CDR1 SEHNR, CDR2 FQNEAQ (reference sequence). CDR3 in amino acids: CASSLVHFEF. The DNA for the CDR3 is TGTGCCAGCAGCTTAGTGCATTTTGAGTTC.

The chain couples TRBV13 to TRBJ1-3, with unresolved D. The length of the CDR3 is 15 residues. Germline lookup yields CDR1 PRHDT and CDR2 FYEKMQ (reference sequence). V shed 1 base and J shed 4 bases, with 11 bases lying between them. The CDR3 spells CASSLARGGGNTIYF. The CDR3 DNA follows: TGTGCCAGCAGCTTAGCAAGAGGCGGCGGAAACACCATATATTTT.

The chain has TRBV6-6 and TRBJ1-6; D perhaps matches TRBD1 (5 bases). CDR3 length equals 14 residues. V was cut by 3 bases and J by 8 bases, with 11 bases left in between. Germline V gives CDR1 MNHNY, CDR2 SVGAGI (reference sequence). DNA for the CDR3: TGTGCCAGCAGTTATACGGGGGGGGATTCACCCCTCCACTTT. It encodes CASSYTGGDSPLHF.

The J gene is TRBJ2-2, the V gene TRBV11-3; 8 bases agree with TRBD2. The germline V gene encodes CDR1 SGHNT and CDR2 YENEEA. Trimming at V came to 3 bases and at J to 7 bases, leaving 7 bases not matched to a gene. The CDR3 extends over 15 amino acids. The CDR3 region has the DNA TGTGCCAGCAGCTTGCGGGGGGAAGTAGGCGGGGAGCTGTTTTTT. This translates into CASSLRGEVGGELFF.

CDR3 DNA sequence: TGTGCCAGCAGTCCCAGACAGGGATATAATTCACCCCTCCACTTT. As protein: CASSPRQGYNSPLHF. The chain links TRBV6-1 to TRBJ1-6; TRBD1 aligns across 7 bases. V lost 5 bases to trimming and J lost 4 bases; unmatched junction nucleotides: 5. Germline values: CDR1 MNHNS, CDR2 SASEGT. This CDR3 has 15 amino acids.